This entry lists 25 T cell receptor beta chains sequenced from one sample in a study of response to subunit inactivated influenza vaccine. TCRdb redid the calling of the RT-PCR reads with MiXCR, one entry per CDR3 protein. The data show about 480,000 distinct CDR3 sequences, approximately 11% seen once. Material: PBMCs from blood, obtained 40 to 50 days after vaccination. The receptors derive from a man aged 50 or older who received an inactivated influenza vaccine.

In the case of this clonotype: Germline and junction disagree at one end, which may indicate a read error. The V gene is TRBV5-1, the J gene TRBJ2-1, with D perhaps TRBD1 or TRBD2 (5 bases each). This CDR3 contains 15 residues. Germline CDR1 SGHRS, CDR2 YFSETQ. CDR3 DNA sequence: TGCGCCATCAGCTTGGGACCAAGCTCCTACAATGAGCAGTTCTTC. This encodes CAISLGPSSYNEQFF.

The rearrangement uses TRBV20-1 and TRBJ2-1; 7 bases agree with TRBD2. Losses at the gene ends were 5 bases for V and 0 bases for J; bases not matched to a gene: 10. Germline CDR1 DFQATT, CDR2 SNEGSKA (reference sequence). The CDR3 is made up of 16 amino acids. In DNA, the CDR3 is TGCAGTGCTCCGAGGTGGGGGGGGGACTCCTACAATGAGCAGTTCTTC. It yields the protein CSAPRWGGDSYNEQFF.

The rearrangement uses TRBV5-1 and TRBJ2-1; 8 positions agree with TRBD2. CDR1 and CDR2 (germline): SGHRS, YFSETQ. There are 18 residues in the CDR3. V shed 1 base and J 3 bases; nucleotides not matched to a gene: 12. This CDR3 is CASSLRGSGNVFYNEQFF. The CDR3 DNA sequence: TGCGCCAGCAGCTTGCGCGGTAGCGGGAACGTATTCTACAATGAGCAGTTCTTC. Full variable domain (missing parts from reference TRBV5-1 and TRBJ2-1): KAGVTQTPRYLIKTRGQQVTLSCSPISGHRSVSWYQQTPGQGLQFLFEYFSETQRNKGNFPGRFSGRQFSNSRSEMNVSTLELGDSALYLCASSLRGSGNVFYNEQFFGPGTRLTVL.

This clonotype was counted a few times. This rearrangement joins TRBV5-1 to TRBJ2-7, with D maybe TRBD1 (5 bases). Germline V CDR1 and CDR2: SGHRS, YFSETQ. The CDR3 has 16 amino acids. V dropped 1 base and J dropped 3 bases, with 17 bases sitting between them. CDR3 DNA sequence: TGCGCCAGCAGCTTGAGGGCAGGGCCACTACTCTACGAGCAGTACTTC. Translation gives CASSLRAGPLLYEQYF.

In its sample, this clonotype was seen a few times. The V and J genes are TRBV19 and TRBJ1-6; the match to TRBD1 covers 9 bases. The junction had 8 bases not matched to a gene; V was cut back by 7 bases and J by 10 bases. Germline CDR1 is LNHDA and CDR2 is SQIVND (reference sequence). The CDR3 loop spans 14 amino acids. The CDR3 loop reads CASTLTGGRSPLHF. Here the CDR3 DNA reads TGTGCCAGTACCCTGACAGGGGGAAGATCACCCCTCCACTTT. The full variable domain, with the rest looked up from reference TRBV19 and TRBJ1-6, is DGGITQSPKYLFRKEGQNVTLSCEQNLNHDAMYWYRQDPGQGLRLIYYSQIVNDFQKGDIAEGYSVSREKKESFPLTVTSAQKNPTAFYLCASTLTGGRSPLHFGNGTRLTVT.

This clonotype was seen more than once but under ten times. The chain has TRBV11-1 and TRBJ2-1; D is unresolved. CDR3 length: 13 amino acids. The germline CDR1 and CDR2 sequences are SGHAT and FQDESV (reference sequence). V was cut by 0 bases and J by 9 bases, with 9 bases left in between. CDR3 coding DNA: TGTGCCAGCAGCTTAGCTGGGCTTGGTGAGCAGTTCTTC. It encodes CASSLAGLGEQFF.

This clonotype has more than one count but fewer than ten. V is TRBV28 and J is TRBJ2-3; D is ambiguous. CDR1 is MDHEN, CDR2 SYDVKM, per germline. V lost 7 bases and J lost 5, with 7 bases in between. The CDR3 consists of 11 residues. Here the CDR3 reads CASTDQDTQYF. The CDR3 coding sequence is TGTGCCAGCACCGATCAAGATACGCAGTATTTT.

CDR3 DNA sequence: TGCAGCGTTGCACACACTAGCACAGATACGCAGTATTTT. Its protein product is CSVAHTSTDTQYF. The rearrangement links TRBV29-1 to TRBJ2-3, with unresolved D. This CDR3 is 13 amino acids long. Germline CDR1 and CDR2: SQVTM and ANQGSEA. V was pared by 4 bases and J by 0 bases, with 8 bases between.

The sample holds many counts of this clonotype. The rearrangement joins TRBV6-1 to TRBJ1-2; 8 nucleotides agree with TRBD1. The ends lost 11 bases at V and 5 bases at J; junction bases unmatched: 13. Germline CDR1 MNHNS, CDR2 SASEGT. CDR3 length: 14 amino acids. In DNA form, the CDR3 reads TGTGCCGCCAGGGGGCGCGGGGATAATTATGGCTACACCTTC. Residues: CAARGRGDNYGYTF.

This chain links TRBV10-3 with TRBJ2-5; 8 nucleotides align to TRBD1. The J segment lost 4 bases and the V segment lost 3 bases, leaving 7 bases of the junction unmatched. This CDR3 region has 15 residues. Germline loops: CDR1 ENHRY, CDR2 SYGVKD. For the CDR3, the DNA is TGTGCCATCAGTGATGACAGGGGTTTCGTAGAGACCCAGTACTTC. Its translation: CAISDDRGFVETQYF.

V is TRBV10-3 and J is TRBJ1-3; maybe TRBD1 (5 bases). This CDR3 comprises 15 residues. V lost 6 bases and J lost 2, with 14 bases in between. The germline V gene encodes CDR1 ENHRY and CDR2 SYGVKD. The DNA for the CDR3 is TGTGCCATCAGGCCGACAGCAAGGGCTGGAAACACCATATATTTT. It specifies CAIRPTARAGNTIYF.

This clonotype was observed a handful of times. The chain has TRBV20-1 and TRBJ2-7, with TRBD1 matching over 10 bases. After removal of 0 bases from V and 4 bases from J, the junction contained 3 bases not matched to a gene. The germline V gene has CDR1 DFQATT and CDR2 SNEGSKA (reference sequence). This CDR3 is built from 14 residues. As DNA, the CDR3 is TGCAGTGCTAGAGAGTTGGACAGGGGGTACGAGCAGTACTTC. Its translation is CSARELDRGYEQYF.

The genes are TRBV28 and TRBJ1-2, with TRBD1 matching over 7 bases. V lost 6 bases to trimming and J lost 4 bases; unmatched junction nucleotides: 8. The CDR3 has 14 amino acids. The V gene's germline CDR1 is MDHEN and CDR2 SYDVKM. The CDR3 coding sequence is TGTGCCAGCAGGGTGACAGGGCTTGCCTATGGCTACACCTTC. Translating it yields CASRVTGLAYGYTF.

The rearrangement uses TRBV4-2 and TRBJ2-5; perhaps TRBD1 as D (5 bases). Trimming shortened V by 0 bases and J by 5 bases, and 13 bases separated the two germline ends. The length of the CDR3 is 15 residues. CDR1 is LGHNA and CDR2 is YNFKEQ in the germline V gene. The CDR3 region is CASSQDREFVETQYF. The CDR3 nucleotides read TGTGCCAGCAGCCAAGACAGGGAATTCGTGGAGACCCAGTACTTC.

This clonotype was observed at least ten times. The chain links TRBV5-1 to TRBJ2-1; possible D gene TRBD1, 6 bases. The V end was cut by 4 bases, the J end by 5 bases, with 13 bases between. The CDR3 is 14 amino acids. Germline V CDR1 and CDR2: SGHRS, YFSETQ. This CDR3 reads CASSPGQHNNEQFF. The CDR3 bases are TGCGCCAGCAGCCCAGGACAGCATAACAATGAGCAGTTCTTC.

In its sample, this clonotype was seen many times. The chain couples TRBV12-3 or TRBV12-4 to TRBJ2-5, with D unclear. This CDR3 is built from 12 residues. V was cut by 5 bases and J by 5 bases, with 9 bases left in between. CDR3 amino acids: CASSLPRETQYF. The CDR3 bases are TGTGCCAGCAGTCTCCCCCGTGAGACCCAGTACTTC.

This clonotype has only a few counts. CDR3 amino acids: CSARAGMSTGELFF. Written as DNA, the CDR3 is TGCAGTGCTAGAGCAGGGATGAGCACCGGGGAGCTGTTTTTT. The genes are TRBV20-1 and TRBJ2-2, with D perhaps TRBD1 (5 bases). The germline gives CDR1 DFQATT, CDR2 SNEGSKA (reference sequence). The CDR3 has 14 residues. Trimming removed 1 base from V and 4 bases from J, with 10 bases in between.

In DNA, the CDR3 is TGTGCCAGCTACTCAGGGGTGAACACTGAAGCTTTCTTT. Amino acid sequence: CASYSGVNTEAFF. The chain carries TRBV5-6 and TRBJ1-1; D possibly corresponds to TRBD1 (6 bases). V lost 7 bases, J lost 0 bases, and 10 bases lay in between. This CDR3 is built from 13 residues. Germline V gene lookup returns CDR1 SGHDT and CDR2 YYEEEE.

The table lists this clonotype with many counts. V gene TRBV5-1 combines with J gene TRBJ1-4; 8 positions agree with TRBD1. The germline V gene has CDR1 SGHRS and CDR2 YFSETQ. Germline trimming cut 4 bases from V and 10 bases from J; bases unmatched to any gene: 9. This CDR3 contains 14 residues. DNA of the CDR3: TGCGCCAGCAGCAGGACAGGACAGGGAGGAAAACTGTTTTTT. As protein: CASSRTGQGGKLFF.

At least ten counts were recorded for this clonotype. V usage is TRBV20-1 and J usage is TRBJ2-5, with TRBD2 matching over 10 bases. Germline lookup yields CDR1 DFQATT and CDR2 SNEGSKA (reference sequence). The CDR3 sequence is 14 residues long. J lost 2 bases, V lost 3 bases, and 3 bases had no gene match. In DNA, the CDR3 is TGCAGTGCTAGGCTAGCGGGAGTTCAAGAGACCCAGTACTTC. Translating it yields CSARLAGVQETQYF.

V gene TRBV4-2 combines with J gene TRBJ1-3; a possible D gene is TRBD1 (5 bases). The germline CDR1 and CDR2 sequences are LGHNA and YNFKEQ. V shed 1 base and J shed 0 bases, with 10 bases lying between them. The CDR3 contains 16 residues. Written as DNA, the CDR3 is TGTGCCAGCAGCCAAGTGGGGGGTCTCTCTGGAAACACCATATATTTT. This encodes CASSQVGGLSGNTIYF.

The sample holds a few counts of this clonotype. The chain couples TRBV4-2 to TRBJ2-1, with a tentative D call TRBD2 (5 bases). The CDR3 has 14 amino acids. From germline, CDR1 is LGHNA and CDR2 YNFKEQ. The V gene lost 1 base and the J gene lost 10 bases, with 14 bases spanning the gap. The CDR3 reads CASSQGASTAEQFF. In nucleotides, the CDR3 is TGTGCCAGCAGCCAAGGTGCTAGCACCGCGGAGCAGTTCTTC.

The chain employs TRBV7-2 and TRBJ1-3; TRBD1 agrees at 10 bases. This CDR3 region has 16 residues. CDR1 is SGHTA and CDR2 is FQGNSA in the germline V gene. V dropped 3 bases and J dropped 3; count of bases not matched to a gene: 5. Here the CDR3 reads CASSFDRGRNGNTIYF. In nucleotides, the CDR3 is TGTGCCAGCAGCTTCGACAGGGGGCGTAATGGAAACACCATATATTTT.

This chain joins TRBV2 and TRBJ2-3, with 16 bases identical to TRBD2. The CDR3 is made up of 16 amino acids. The V gene end was trimmed by 4 bases and the J gene end by 6 bases; junction bases not matched to a gene: 4. Germline CDR1 and CDR2: SNHLY and FYNNEI. The CDR3 DNA is TGTGCCAGCAGTGCACAGGGACTAGCGGGAGGGGATACGCAGTATTTT. It codes for CASSAQGLAGGDTQYF.

This clonotype was counted many times. The rearrangement joins TRBV27 to TRBJ1-5; 8 bases match TRBD1. Germline CDR1 and CDR2: MNHEY and SMNVEV (reference sequence). V was pared by 1 base and J by 6 bases, with 5 bases of the junction left unmatched. The CDR3 is 15 residues long. The CDR3 loop reads CASSLWGQAGQPQHF. The DNA of the CDR3 is TGTGCCAGCAGTTTATGGGGACAGGCGGGTCAGCCCCAGCATTTT.